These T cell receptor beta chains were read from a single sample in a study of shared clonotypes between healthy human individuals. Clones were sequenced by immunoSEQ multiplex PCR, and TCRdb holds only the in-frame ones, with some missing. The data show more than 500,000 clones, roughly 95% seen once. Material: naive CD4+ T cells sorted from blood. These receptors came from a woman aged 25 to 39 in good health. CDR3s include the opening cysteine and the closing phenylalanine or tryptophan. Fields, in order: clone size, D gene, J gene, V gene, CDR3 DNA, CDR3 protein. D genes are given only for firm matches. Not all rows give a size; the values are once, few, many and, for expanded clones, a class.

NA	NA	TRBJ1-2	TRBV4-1	TGCGCCAGCAGCCAAGAGCGAACTAACTATGGCTACACCTTC	CASSQERTNYGYTF
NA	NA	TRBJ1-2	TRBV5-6	TGTGCCAGCAGCTTTAGGAGGCGGGCAGGGTCAGATGGCTACACCTTC	CASSFRRRAGSDGYTF
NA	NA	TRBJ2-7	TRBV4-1	TGCGCCAGCAGCCAAGATCAGGGTGGAATGCTGTACTTC	CASSQDQGGMLYF
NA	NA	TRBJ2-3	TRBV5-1	TGCGCCAGCAGCTACGGCACAGATACGCAGTATTTT	CASSYGTDTQYF
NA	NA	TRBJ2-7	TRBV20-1	TGCAGTGCTGATCACTACGAGCAGTACTTC	CSADHYEQYF
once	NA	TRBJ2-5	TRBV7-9	TGTGCCAGCAGAAATAGAGGGACAAACCAAGAGACCCAGTACTTC	CASRNRGTNQETQYF
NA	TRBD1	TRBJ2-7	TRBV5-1	TGCGCCAGCAGCTTAGGACAGGCCTCCTACGAGCAGTACTTC	CASSLGQASYEQYF
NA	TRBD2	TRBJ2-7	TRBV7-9	TGTGCCAGCAGCCTATTGGCTGGGACTAGCGGGTCCGAGCAGTACTTC	CASSLLAGTSGSEQYF
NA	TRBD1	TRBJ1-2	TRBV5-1	TGCGCCAGCAGTCCCGGGACAGGGTATAGCTACACCTTC	CASSPGTGYSYTF
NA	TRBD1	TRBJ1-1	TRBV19	TGTGCCAGTAGTGGAAGAGGACAGGGCGAAGGTTTTGCTGAAGCTTTCTTT	CASSGRGQGEGFAEAFF
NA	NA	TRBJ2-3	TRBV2	TGTGCCAGCAGTGAAGGGGGGTTGGGCACAGATACGCAGTATTTT	CASSEGGLGTDTQYF
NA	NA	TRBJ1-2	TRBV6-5	TGTGCCAGCAGTTACTCGAATTTTTGGGGTAGTTATGGCTACACCTTC	CASSYSNFWGSYGYTF
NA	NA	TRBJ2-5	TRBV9	TGTGCCAGCAGCCCATCGGTCGGTGCGTTGGAGACCCAGTACTTC	CASSPSVGALETQYF
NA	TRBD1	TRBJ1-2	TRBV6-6	TGTGCCAGCAGTCGCCGGGACAGGGATAACTATGGCTACACCTTC	CASSRRDRDNYGYTF
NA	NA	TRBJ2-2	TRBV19	TGTGCCAGTAGTATTGGACCGAACACCGGGGAGCTGTTTTTT	CASSIGPNTGELFF
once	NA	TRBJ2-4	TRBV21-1	TGTGCCAGCAGGGTAGAGGACGGTCTAGCCAAAAACATTCAGTACTTC	CASRVEDGLAKNIQYF
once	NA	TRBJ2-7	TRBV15	TGTGCCACCAGCAGAGGGCAGGTCCACGAGCAGTACTTC	CATSRGQVHEQYF
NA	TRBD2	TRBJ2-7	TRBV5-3	TGTGCCAGAAGCTGTGGGACTAGCGGGAGAACCTACGAGCAGTACTTC	CARSCGTSGRTYEQYF
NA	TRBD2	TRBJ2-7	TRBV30	TGTGCCTGGAGTAGCGGGAGCTACGAGCAGTACTTC	CAWSSGSYEQYF
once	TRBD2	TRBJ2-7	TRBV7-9	TGTGCCAGCAGCTCCCGGGGAGGGTCCTACGAGCAGTACTTC	CASSSRGGSYEQYF
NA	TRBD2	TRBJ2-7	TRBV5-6	TGTGCCAGCAGCTCACCTTGGACTAGCGGGAGGGACGAGCAGTACTTC	CASSSPWTSGRDEQYF
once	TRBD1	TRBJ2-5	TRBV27	TGTGCCAGCAGCCCACCCGACAGGGGGGCTAAGACCCAGTACTTC	CASSPPDRGAKTQYF
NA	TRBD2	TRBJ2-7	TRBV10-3	TGTGCCATCAGCGGGACTAGCGGGAGTTTGGACGAGCAGTACTTC	CAISGTSGSLDEQYF
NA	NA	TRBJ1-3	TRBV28	TGTGCCAGCAGCCAGACCCGAAACACCATATATTTT	CASSQTRNTIYF
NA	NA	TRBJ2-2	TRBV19	TGTGCCAGCCAACCCCAGGGGAACCCCGGGGAGCTGTTTTTT	CASQPQGNPGELFF
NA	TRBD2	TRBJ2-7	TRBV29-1	TGCAGCGTCAGGATTGGACTAGCGGGTTTTGGGGAGCAGTACTTC	CSVRIGLAGFGEQYF
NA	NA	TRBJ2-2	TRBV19	TGTGCCAGTAGTTCGTCCCTCAACACCGGGGAGCTGTTTTTT	CASSSSLNTGELFF
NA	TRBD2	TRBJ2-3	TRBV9	TGTGCCAGCAGCGTAACTAGCGGAGTCGCAGATACGCAGTATTTT	CASSVTSGVADTQYF
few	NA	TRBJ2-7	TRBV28	TGTGCCAGCAGTTTAGTGCAGGAGTGGCAGTACTTC	CASSLVQEWQYF
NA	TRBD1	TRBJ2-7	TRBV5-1	TGCGCCAGCAGTTTCGGGACAGGGATAAGCTCCTACGAGCAGTACTTC	CASSFGTGISSYEQYF
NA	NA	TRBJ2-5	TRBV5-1	TGCGCCAGCAGCGTATCAGCGCCTCAAGAGACCCAGTACTTC	CASSVSAPQETQYF
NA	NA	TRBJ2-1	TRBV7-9	TGTGCCAGCAGCTCTGACAATGAGCAGTTCTTC	CASSSDNEQFF
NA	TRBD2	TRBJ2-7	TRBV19	TGTGCCAGTAGCGCTGGACTAGCGGGAACCTACGAGCAGTACTTC	CASSAGLAGTYEQYF
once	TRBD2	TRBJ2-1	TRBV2	TGTGCCAGCAGCCGAGGACTAGCGGGAGGGCCGGAGCAGTTCTTC	CASSRGLAGGPEQFF
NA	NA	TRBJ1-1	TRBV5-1	TGCGCCAGCAGCTTGAGCTTAGGTAACACTGAAGCTTTCTTT	CASSLSLGNTEAFF
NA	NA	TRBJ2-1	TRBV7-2	TGTGCCAGCAGCTCTGGCGGGGCCCAATACAATGAGCAGTTCTTC	CASSSGGAQYNEQFF
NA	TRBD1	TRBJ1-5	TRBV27	TGTGCCAGCCGGAGGACAGGGGGCAATCAGCCCCAGCATTTT	CASRRTGGNQPQHF
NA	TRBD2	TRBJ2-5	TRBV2	TGTGCCAGCAGTGTTTTAGTCGCGGGAGGGGGAGAGACCCAGTACTTC	CASSVLVAGGGETQYF
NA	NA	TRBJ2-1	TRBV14	TGTGCCAGCAGCCAAAGGACATGGGAGCAGTTCTTC	CASSQRTWEQFF
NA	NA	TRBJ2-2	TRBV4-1	TGCGCCAGCAGCCATGGCCAGGGGATCACCGGGGAGCTGTTTTTT	CASSHGQGITGELFF
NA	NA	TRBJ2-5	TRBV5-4	TGTGCCAGCAGCTTGGAGGGTAGGGGGGGCGCGACCCAGTACTTC	CASSLEGRGGATQYF
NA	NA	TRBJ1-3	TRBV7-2	TGTGCCAGCAGCTCGGAGGGACACACTGGAAACACCATATATTTT	CASSSEGHTGNTIYF
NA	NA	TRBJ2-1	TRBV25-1	TGTGCCAGCAGTGCGGAGGGCCCATACAATGAGCAGTTCTTC	CASSAEGPYNEQFF
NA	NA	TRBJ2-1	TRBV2	TGTGCCAGCAGTGAAAGTTTTACCTACAATGAGCAGTTCTTC	CASSESFTYNEQFF
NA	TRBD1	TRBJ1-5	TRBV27	TGTGCCAGCAGTGGGATAACAGGGGGCGCGGTGGAAAGTACCCAGCATTTT	CASSGITGGAVESTQHF
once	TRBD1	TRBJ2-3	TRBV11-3	TGTGCCAGCAGCTCCGGGACAGGGGGCGATACGCAGTATTTT	CASSSGTGGDTQYF
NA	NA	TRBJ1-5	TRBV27	TGTGCCAGCAGTTTTCGGAATAGCAATCAGCCCCAGCATTTT	CASSFRNSNQPQHF
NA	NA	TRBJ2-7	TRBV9	TGTGCCAGCAGCCCCGAGACGGGAACCTACGAGCAGTACTTC	CASSPETGTYEQYF